The rows below give T cell receptor beta chains drawn from one sample of a study of cytomegalovirus exposure and HLA in healthy donors. Repertoires were generated with immunoSEQ multiplex PCR, while TCRdb's copy carries only in-frame clones and drops some. In the table there are over 85,000 clones, 88% of which are singletons. The material sequenced was PBMCs. Source of these receptors: a woman between 25 and 40 years old in good health and CMV-seropositive. CDR3s include the opening cysteine and the closing phenylalanine or tryptophan. The order of the fields is V gene, J gene, CDR3 protein.

TRBV6-1	TRBJ1-4	CALQGPANEKLFF
TRBV11-3	TRBJ1-2	CASSLDPDSHGPYGYTF
TRBV5-4	TRBJ1-2	CASSTTGTTYGYTF
TRBV5-4	TRBJ2-7	CASRPGLAGERYEQYF
TRBV5-1	TRBJ2-7	CASSSTGTDYEQYF
TRBV29-1	TRBJ2-2	CSVGQGRWTGELFF
TRBV6-6	TRBJ1-5	CASSQGVDQPQHF
TRBV19	TRBJ2-2	CASSMGDRDTGELFF
TRBV2	TRBJ2-3	CASHEDTDTQYF
TRBV9	TRBJ2-6	CASSPGGANVLTF
TRBV28	TRBJ2-2	CASSSGQEGSGELFF
TRBV10-3	TRBJ2-1	CAISEISSRYNEQFF
TRBV5-6	TRBJ2-7	CASSPGQYEQYF
TRBV5-1	TRBJ1-1	CASSSGQGSTEAFF
TRBV5-4	TRBJ2-1	CASSLGGTGHNEQFF
TRBV5-1	TRBJ2-7	CASSLAPREWGEQYF
TRBV19	TRBJ2-7	CASSIGPSYEQYF
TRBV2	TRBJ2-1	CASSDSAGGPEQFF
TRBV7-9	TRBJ2-7	CASSLVASGSYEQYF
TRBV6-5	TRBJ1-2	CASSRKATAGGYTF
TRBV4-2	TRBJ1-2	CASSQQAQKVNYGYTF
TRBV19	TRBJ2-7	CASSRIGTGVVSYEQYF
TRBV18	TRBJ2-2	CASSSLATNTGELFF
TRBV4-3	TRBJ2-6	CASSQEDRAGANVLTF